One and the same sample provided the 7 T cell receptor beta chains below, sequenced in a study of response to subunit inactivated influenza vaccine (dated by TCRdb to 2017 to 2018). Library construction relied on RT-PCR. The instrument was an Illumina HiSeq 2500. TCRdb redid the processing of the public reads, applying fastp at Q25 and MiXCR, and retained in-frame beta chains. Duplicate CDR3 protein sequences are folded into a single record with the most common DNA and genes. This sample lists roughly 620,000 distinct CDR3 sequences; 11% were detected once. Around 10% of the sample is in the top ten clones. Another study also made use of these data, one on T cells expressing NK-cell markers. The second study's authors report: TCR beta cDNA libraries were made by 5'RACE template switching that added a universal primer site and unique molecular identifiers.

The source was PBMCs from blood, collected on the day of vaccination. The origin of the receptors is a man aged 50 or older who received an inactivated influenza vaccine. Donor details come from another sample of the same person, matched by shared clones.

This clonotype has a handful of counts. The V gene is TRBV29-1, the J gene TRBJ1-2, with a weak D call TRBD1 (5 bases). Trimming stripped 3 bases from V and 5 bases from J, with 16 bases between. Germline assignment: CDR1 SQVTM and CDR2 ANQGSEA. The CDR3 totals 14 residues. CDR3 amino acids: CSVDAAGQGYGYTF. The CDR3, as DNA: TGCAGCGTTGACGCCGCGGGGCAAGGATATGGCTACACCTTC. Using reference TRBV29-1 and TRBJ1-2 for the parts outside the CDR3, the full variable domain is SAVISQKPSRDICQRGTSLTIQCQVDSQVTMMFWYRQQPGQSLTLIATANQGSEATYESGFVIDKFPISRPNLTFSTLTVSNMSPEDSSIYLCSVDAAGQGYGYTFGSGTRLTVV.

A few counts support this clonotype. The chain has TRBV15 and TRBJ2-5, with 7 bases aligning to TRBD2. This CDR3 has 14 residues. V trimming: 4 bases; J trimming: 5 bases; junction bases outside the gene matches: 7. From germline, CDR1 is LNHNV and CDR2 YYDKDF (reference sequence). The CDR3 nucleotides read TGTGCCACCAGCACGGGGAGGGCCGGGGAGACCCAGTACTTC. This gives the protein CATSTGRAGETQYF.

This clonotype has a handful of counts. The rearrangement uses TRBV29-1 and TRBJ2-2; the D is unclear. This CDR3 contains 12 residues. V dropped 7 bases and J dropped 5 bases, with 11 bases sitting between them. Germline CDR1 and CDR2: SQVTM and ANQGSEA. As DNA, the CDR3 is TGCAGCGGCGGAGATTGGACCGGGGAGCTGTTTTTT. Its protein product is CSGGDWTGELFF.

This clonotype has a count of ten or more. V gene TRBV9 combines with J gene TRBJ2-7; possibly TRBD2 for D (5 bases). Germline CDR1 and CDR2: SGDLS and YYNGEE. There are 14 residues in the CDR3. V was pared by 0 bases and J by 7 bases, with 14 bases between. The CDR3 DNA reads TGTGCCAGCAGCGTAGTAGGCCCGCCGGGGGAGCAGTACTTC. It translates to CASSVVGPPGEQYF.

There are a few counts of this clonotype. The chain joins TRBV3-1 to TRBJ2-2, with D possibly being TRBD2 (6 bases). Looked up from germline, CDR1 is LGHDT and CDR2 is YNNKEL (reference sequence). The CDR3 contains 15 residues. V was trimmed by 8 bases and J by 5 bases, leaving 18 bases between them. As DNA, the CDR3 is TGTGCCAGCCGCGCGGGTCTTCGGGGGACCGGGGAGCTGTTTTTT. Protein sequence: CASRAGLRGTGELFF.

At least ten counts were recorded for this clonotype. This chain connects TRBV29-1 to TRBJ1-1, with D perhaps TRBD1 (5 bases). Trimming cost V 4 bases and J 5 bases, with 11 bases left between them. CDR3 length: 12 amino acids. Germline CDR1 is SQVTM and CDR2 is ANQGSEA. The DNA for the CDR3 is TGCAGCGTTGGGCAGGGAGATACTGAAGCTTTCTTT. This gives the protein CSVGQGDTEAFF.

This chain links TRBV19 with TRBJ2-5; tentatively, D is TRBD1 (6 bases). V gave up 0 bases and J gave up 4 bases, with 6 bases separating them. The germline V gene encodes CDR1 LNHDA and CDR2 SQIVND (reference sequence). This CDR3 comprises 13 residues. The CDR3 reads CASSIETGETQYF. The CDR3 DNA follows: TGTGCCAGTAGTATAGAGACAGGAGAGACCCAGTACTTC.